Listed here are 4 T cell receptor beta chains from one sample, sequenced in a study of CD8+CD57+ T cells in acquired aplastic anemia. Genomic DNA served as template for TCR beta VDJ and CDR3 profiling. TCRdb fed the reads into MiXCR, producing one record per CDR3 protein. The sample includes fewer than 250,000 distinct CDR3 sequences, about 53% of them seen just once. Sequencing was done on a sample of sorted CD4+, CD8+, or CD8+CD57+ T cells (not recorded which) from PBMCs. These receptors came from a human donor in good health, serving as a control.

V is TRBV7-9 and J is TRBJ1-2; 7 bases are shared with TRBD1. CDR3 length: 16 residues. The germline V gene has CDR1 SEHNR and CDR2 FQNEAQ (reference sequence). Trimming cost V 5 bases and J 2 bases; bases outside gene matches: 11. The CDR3 sequence is CASSTRTGTLNYGYTF. For the CDR3, the DNA is TGTGCCAGCAGCACCAGGACAGGAACGCTGAACTATGGCTACACCTTC. The full variable domain, in which reference TRBV7-9 and TRBJ1-2 provide the parts outside the CDR3, is DTGVSQNPRHKITKRGQNVTFRCDPISEHNRLYWYRQTLGQGPEFLTYFQNEAQLEKSRLLSDRFSAERPKGSFSTLEIQRTEQGDSAMYLCASSTRTGTLNYGYTFGSGTRLTVV.

This clonotype was seen just once. V gene TRBV7-6 combines with J gene TRBJ1-5, with D possibly TRBD1 on 5 matching bases. The CDR3 runs to 18 residues. Per the germline V gene, CDR1 is SGHVS and CDR2 is FNYEAQ. V shed 1 base and J shed 5 bases, with 21 bases lying between them. CDR3 coding DNA: TGTGCCAGCAGCTTAGGGGTTGAGCAGGGAGGGGATGATCAGCCCCAGCATTTT. Translating it yields CASSLGVEQGGDDQPQHF. The full variable domain, its missing parts supplied by reference TRBV7-6 and TRBJ1-5, is GAGVSQSPRYKVTKRGQDVALRCDPISGHVSLYWYRQALGQGPEFLTYFNYEAQQDKSGLPNDRFSAERPEGSISTLTIQRTEQRDSAMYRCASSLGVEQGGDDQPQHFGDGTRLSIL.

V is TRBV7-2 and J is TRBJ2-1; D might be TRBD2 (5 bases). Between the trimmed V and J ends, which lost 5 bases and 5 bases, there was a span of 16 bases. Germline CDR1 and CDR2: SGHTA and FQGNSA. The CDR3 is 15 amino acids. The CDR3 here is CASSPGERVDNEQFF. As DNA, the CDR3 is TGTGCCAGCAGCCCTGGTGAGAGGGTGGACAATGAGCAGTTCTTC.

With respect to this clonotype: A much larger clone is a single base away; this may be a read error. CDR3 loop: CASSQARAVGGYEQYF. In DNA, the CDR3 is TGTGCCAGCAGCCAAGCCAGAGCGGTGGGGGGATACGAGCAGTACTTC. This chain joins TRBV9 and TRBJ2-7; tentative D call: TRBD2 (6 bases). CDR1 SGDLS and CDR2 YYNGEE come from the germline V gene. The V end lost 4 bases, the J end lost 4 bases, and 21 bases lay between the germline ends. The CDR3 has 16 residues.